Sequencing of this TCR beta chain was carried out in a study of cytomegalovirus exposure and HLA in healthy donors. Study results and limitations: Highly shared sequence variants in one cluster were likely a sequencing artifact. Segments of the TCR beta V type were, in most cases, productive about 90% or about 30% of the time in an earlier analysis. Apart from CMV serostatus, no immune exposure information was available.

A multiplex PCR was run with 60 Vbeta primers and 13 Jbeta primers. Using immunoSEQ multiplex PCR, the repertoire was profiled, and TCRdb retains in-frame clones only, with some absent. The data show 120,000 to 150,000 clones, with around a tenth seen just once and 1.5% to 2% held by the top ten. Worth noting for this clone: Antigen specificity is unknown.

The CDR3 is 16 amino acids. The germline gives CDR1 GTSNPN, CDR2 SVGIG (reference sequence). Trimming removed 0 bases from V and 0 bases from J; junction bases left unmatched: 1. This receptor was obtained from a male donor in good health and CMV-seronegative. The sample taken for sequencing was PBMCs. The V call is TRBV30, the J call TRBJ2-5, with TRBD2 matching over 13 bases. CDR3 protein: CAWSVLAGGYQETQYF. The DNA for the CDR3 is TGTGCCTGGAGTGTACTAGCGGGAGGGTACCAAGAGACCCAGTACTTC.